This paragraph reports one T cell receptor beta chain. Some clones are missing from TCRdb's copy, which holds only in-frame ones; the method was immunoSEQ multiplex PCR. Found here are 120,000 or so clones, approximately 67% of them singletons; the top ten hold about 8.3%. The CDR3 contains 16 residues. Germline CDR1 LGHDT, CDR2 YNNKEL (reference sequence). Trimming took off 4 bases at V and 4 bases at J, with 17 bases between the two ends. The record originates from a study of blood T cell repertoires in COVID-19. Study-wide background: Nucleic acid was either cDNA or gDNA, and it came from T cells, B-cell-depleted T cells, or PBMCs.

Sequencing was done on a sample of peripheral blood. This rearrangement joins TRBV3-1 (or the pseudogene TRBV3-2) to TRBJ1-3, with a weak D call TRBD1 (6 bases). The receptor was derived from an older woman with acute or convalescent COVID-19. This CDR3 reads CASSLGAGAKGNTIYF. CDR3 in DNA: TGTGCCAGCAGCCTTGGGGCGGGGGCGAAAGGAAACACCATATATTTT.